The rows below give T cell receptor beta chains drawn from one sample of a study of radiotherapy plus CTLA-4 blockade in lung cancer. The data were produced by immunoSEQ multiplex PCR, yet TCRdb's version contains in-frame clones alone and is incomplete. Among roughly 32,000 clones listed, 60% to 85% were seen once. The material sequenced was peripheral blood, taken from a patient treated with radiotherapy plus ipilimumab. These receptors came from a human donor with non-small cell lung cancer that progressed on radiotherapy plus ipilimumab. The CDR3 runs from the conserved cysteine through the conserved F or W.

CDR3aa: CASDASRGDEQFF
v_gene: TRBV12-5

CDR3aa: CASSSRGFSYNEQFF
v_gene: TRBV7-9

CDR3aa: CASSPLRNQETQYF
v_gene: TRBV6-5

CDR3aa: CASSPPQWGGSYEQYF
v_gene: TRBV18

CDR3aa: CSVPLVTGELFF
v_gene: TRBV29-1

CDR3aa: CASSRTGGNYEQYF
v_gene: TRBV7-9

CDR3aa: CASSLVGGELFF
v_gene: TRBV5-8

CDR3aa: CASGPSEGATAGELFF
v_gene: TRBV12-5

CDR3aa: CASSLQVEGNEKLFF
v_gene: TRBV7-2

CDR3aa: CASSFNAGGDEQFF
v_gene: TRBV5-1

CDR3aa: CASSLSGGGAFEQFF
v_gene: TRBV11-3

CDR3aa: CASSERARGYTF
v_gene: TRBV2

CDR3aa: CASSLAWGERAYEQYF
v_gene: TRBV5-1

CDR3aa: CASSGGVDYNEQFF
v_gene: TRBV28

CDR3aa: CASSQDENYGYTF
v_gene: TRBV6-1

CDR3aa: CASSQGPETPQHF
v_gene: TRBV5-5

CDR3aa: CASSESGTSGLTNEQFF
v_gene: TRBV2

CDR3aa: CASSAMGAGALDEQFF
v_gene: TRBV9

CDR3aa: CASGWTGLNTEAFF
v_gene: TRBV10-2

CDR3aa: CAISVGTGVYEQYF
v_gene: TRBV10-3